These 14 T cell receptor beta chains originate from one sample sequenced in a study of shared clonotypes between healthy human individuals. Here immunoSEQ multiplex PCR was the method, and the copy in TCRdb shows in-frame clones only, minus some. The sample contains roughly 1 million clones, around 82% of which appear only once. Input material: memory CD4+ T cells from PBMCs. The subset: CD45RA-negative fraction. All receptors derive from a young man in good health. Some clones in this sample may be carry-over from other donors' samples.

This sequence joins TRBV4-2 and TRBJ2-1, with D maybe TRBD2 (7 bases). Between the trimmed V and J ends, which lost 4 bases and 7 bases, there was a span of 17 bases. CDR1 is LGHNA, CDR2 YNFKEQ, per germline. The CDR3 is made up of 15 amino acids. As DNA, the CDR3 is TGTGCCAGCAGCCGCCTCAGGGGAGGGGGGAATGAGCAGTTCTTC. Its translation is CASSRLRGGGNEQFF.

This chain joins TRBV28 and TRBJ2-3; maybe TRBD2 (5 bases). The CDR3 is 15 amino acids. Deletions cut 2 bases from V and 1 base from J, with 10 bases between. Germline V lookup: CDR1 MDHEN, CDR2 SYDVKM. The CDR3 region is CASSLRGEGTDTQYF. For the CDR3, the DNA is TGTGCCAGCAGTTTACGGGGAGAGGGCACAGATACGCAGTATTTT.

The chain links TRBV27 to TRBJ2-5; 11 bases agree with TRBD2. V was clipped by 2 bases and J by 5 bases; unmatched bases: 7. The CDR3 sequence is 16 residues long. Germline CDR1 MNHEY, CDR2 SMNVEV (reference sequence). CDR3 nucleotide sequence: TGTGCCAGCAGTTTAAGACTAGCGGGAAGGTTTGAGACCCAGTACTTC. Its protein product is CASSLRLAGRFETQYF.

The chain is built from TRBV5-1 and TRBJ2-1; TRBD2 matches 9 bases. This CDR3 region has 16 residues. Trimming took 4 bases from V and 7 from J; bases not matched to a gene: 12. The germline gives CDR1 SGHRS, CDR2 YFSETQ. CDR3 region: CASSTAAGGPVNEQFF. The CDR3 DNA reads TGCGCCAGCAGCACCGCTGCGGGAGGGCCGGTAAATGAGCAGTTCTTC.

This clone was picked up a small number of times. Other DNA sequences in this specimen translate into the identical CDR3. V and J are TRBV29-1 and TRBJ1-1, with D perhaps TRBD1 (6 bases). V lost 6 bases and J 0 bases, leaving 8 bases between the germline ends. Per germline, CDR1 SQVTM and CDR2 ANQGSEA. The CDR3 runs to 12 residues. This CDR3 is CSVQGMNTEAFF. CDR3 sequence (DNA): TGCAGCGTGCAGGGGATGAACACTGAAGCTTTCTTT.

This chain connects TRBV28 to TRBJ1-4; 7 bases map to TRBD1. The germline CDR1 and CDR2 sequences are MDHEN and SYDVKM. The CDR3 is 12 residues long. V lost 6 bases, J lost 12 bases, and 7 bases stayed unmatched. This chain's CDR3 is CASRATGTELFF. CDR3 DNA: TGTGCCAGCAGAGCGACAGGGACGGAACTGTTTTTT.

The rearrangement uses TRBV4-2 and TRBJ2-6; D ambiguous. Deletions cut 3 bases from V and 3 bases from J, with 9 bases between. There are 15 residues in the CDR3. CDR1 is LGHNA and CDR2 is YNFKEQ in the germline V gene. CDR3 nucleotides: TGTGCCAGCAGCCAGGTCGGAAATGGGGCCAACGTCCTGACTTTC. Protein: CASSQVGNGANVLTF.

The gene calls are TRBV4-1 and TRBJ2-2; TRBD1 is a possible D gene (6 bases). Germline V lookup: CDR1 MGHRA, CDR2 YSYEKL. Trimming removed 3 bases from V and 5 bases from J, with 10 bases in between. The CDR3 has 14 amino acids. CDR3: CASSQGARTGELFF. The CDR3 bases are TGCGCCAGCAGCCAGGGGGCGCGGACCGGGGAGCTGTTTTTT.

This rearrangement joins TRBV11-2 to TRBJ2-3; perhaps TRBD2 as D (6 bases). V was trimmed by 3 bases and J by 2 bases, leaving 15 bases between them. CDR1 and CDR2 from the germline V gene are SGHAT and FQNNGV. This CDR3 contains 16 residues. Here the CDR3 DNA reads TGTGCCAGCAGCTTTGTCGGAGGGGTGCCCACAGATACGCAGTATTTT. Protein: CASSFVGGVPTDTQYF.

This chain uses TRBV7-8 with TRBJ1-5, with D hard to call. Deletions cut 0 bases from V and 5 bases from J, with 14 bases between. Germline V CDR1 and CDR2: SGHVS, FQNEAQ. The CDR3 contains 16 residues. CDR3: CASSLATRAAYQPQHF. The CDR3 DNA reads TGTGCCAGCAGCTTAGCCACCCGGGCAGCTTATCAGCCCCAGCATTTT.

This clone was counted a single time. The gene calls are TRBV5-1 and TRBJ2-4, with D possibly being TRBD1 or TRBD2 (6 bases each). The germline V and J ends were trimmed by 0 bases and 8 bases, with 15 bases remaining between them. CDR3 length: 15 amino acids. The germline V gene encodes CDR1 SGHRS and CDR2 YFSETQ. DNA of the CDR3: TGCGCCAGCAGCTTGGGTCTCGGGGGCCGAGACATTCAGTACTTC. Translating gives CASSLGLGGRDIQYF.

The genes are TRBV11-3 and TRBJ2-3; D is perhaps TRBD2 (5 bases). Between the trimmed V and J ends, which lost 5 bases and 3 bases, there was a span of 15 bases. Germline V gene data show CDR1 as SGHNT and CDR2 as YENEEA. This CDR3 is built from 15 residues. This chain's CDR3 is CASSPPGSRTDTQYF. As DNA, the CDR3 is TGTGCCAGCAGCCCGCCGGGAAGCAGGACAGATACGCAGTATTTT.

The gene calls are TRBV7-2 and TRBJ1-4; D unresolved. CDR3 length: 13 amino acids. Germline V gene sequence: CDR1 SGHTA, CDR2 FQGNSA. V gave up 5 bases and J gave up 8 bases, with 12 bases separating them. The CDR3 is CASSLNSGEKLFF. DNA of the CDR3: TGTGCCAGCAGCCTAAACAGCGGGGAAAAACTGTTTTTT.

This clone came up once. The chain links TRBV2 to TRBJ2-1; the match to TRBD2 covers 8 bases. With 5 bases clipped from V and 7 bases from J, the junction kept 10 bases outside the gene matches. Germline CDR1 and CDR2: SNHLY and FYNNEI. The CDR3 length is 15 residues. The CDR3 spells CASSPIGGVRNEQFF. The CDR3 DNA follows: TGTGCCAGCAGTCCTATCGGGGGGGTTCGGAATGAGCAGTTCTTC.